These 7 T cell receptor beta chains originate from one sample sequenced in a study of blood T cell repertoires in COVID-19. This table comes from immunoSEQ multiplex PCR, and its TCRdb copy is limited to in-frame clones, with some not included. The sample carries 40,000 to 60,000 clones, 85% to 95% recorded once. Specimen: peripheral blood. Receptor source: a man aged 55 to 70 with COVID-19, enrolled during active disease.

The gene calls are TRBV11-2 and TRBJ1-3, with D unresolved. Trimming cost V 3 bases and J 2 bases, with 11 bases left between them. This CDR3 has 15 residues. Germline loops: CDR1 SGHAT, CDR2 FQNNGV. CDR3 amino acids: CASSFSPGAGNTIYF. Written as DNA, the CDR3 is TGTGCCAGCAGCTTTTCGCCCGGGGCTGGAAACACCATATATTTT.

The chain has TRBV28 and TRBJ1-5; maybe TRBD1 (5 bases). V lost 6 bases, J lost 3 bases, and 9 bases lay in between. The CDR3 is 13 residues long. The germline CDR1 and CDR2 sequences are MDHEN and SYDVKM. The CDR3 bases are TGTGCCAGCAGAACAGGTTTCAATCAGCCCCAGCATTTT. Encoded protein: CASRTGFNQPQHF.

In nucleotides, the CDR3 is TGCGCCAGCAGCCCTAGCCTTGGGGAGAACTATGGCTACACCTTC. Translated: CASSPSLGENYGYTF. V gene TRBV4-1 combines with J gene TRBJ1-2; D unresolved. The CDR3 extends over 15 amino acids. V lost 4 bases to trimming and J lost 2 bases, with 14 bases between them. CDR1 and CDR2 (germline): MGHRA, YSYEKL.

The rearrangement uses TRBV4-2 and TRBJ2-4, with D perhaps matching TRBD1 (5 bases). Germline CDR1 reads LGHNA; CDR2 reads YNFKEQ. The CDR3 loop spans 16 amino acids. Trimming took off 1 base at V and 2 bases at J, with 12 bases between the two ends. CDR3 bases: TGTGCCAGCAGCCAAGGGCAGGGTGGGACCAAAAACATTCAGTACTTC. This translates into CASSQGQGGTKNIQYF.

This rearrangement joins TRBV7-2 to TRBJ2-7; TRBD2 agrees at 7 bases. Germline V gives CDR1 SGHTA, CDR2 FQGNSA. The ends lost 6 bases at V and 6 bases at J; junction bases unmatched: 17. The CDR3 sequence is 16 residues long. CDR3 sequence: CASRRTSGNPLAEQYF. CDR3 in DNA: TGTGCCAGCAGACGGACTAGTGGGAACCCCTTGGCCGAGCAGTACTTC.

This clone was observed a single time. The genes are TRBV4-2 and TRBJ2-5; TRBD1 aligns across 9 bases. The CDR3 covers 16 residues. Looked up from germline, CDR1 is LGHNA and CDR2 is YNFKEQ. The junction had 8 bases not matched to a gene; V was cut back by 2 bases and J by 4 bases. CDR3 nucleotides: TGTGCCAGCAGCCAAAAACAGGGGGCAGGGGGAGAGACCCAGTACTTC. Protein: CASSQKQGAGGETQYF.

This clone was recorded only once. The J gene is TRBJ2-5, the V gene TRBV15; the match to TRBD2 covers 12 bases. CDR3 length equals 17 residues. The germline V gene has CDR1 LNHNV and CDR2 YYDKDF (reference sequence). Trimming took 5 bases from V and 1 from J; bases not matched to a gene: 8. The CDR3 is CATSLRLAGAFQETQYF. The CDR3 nucleotides are TGTGCCACCAGCCTTAGACTAGCGGGGGCCTTCCAAGAGACCCAGTACTTC.